This entry lists 22 T cell receptor beta chains sequenced from one sample in a study of blood T cell repertoires in COVID-19. Sequencing was performed with immunoSEQ multiplex PCR; in TCRdb, only in-frame clones are kept and a portion is missing. This repertoire shows about 93,000 clones, 75% to 90% found once; its top ten account for approximately 1.6%. Sequenced material: peripheral blood. The receptors were gathered from a human donor with active COVID-19. The donor label of this sample is uncertain.

The rearrangement uses TRBV5-1 and TRBJ2-3, with D perhaps TRBD1 (6 bases). V was trimmed by 4 bases and J by 2 bases, leaving 14 bases between them. Germline V lookup: CDR1 SGHRS, CDR2 YFSETQ. This CDR3 comprises 15 residues. The CDR3 loop is CASSGGQINTDTQYF. CDR3 DNA sequence: TGCGCCAGCAGCGGGGGACAAATAAACACAGATACGCAGTATTTT. The full variable domain, completed using reference TRBV5-1 and TRBJ2-3, is KAGVTQTPRYLIKTRGQQVTLSCSPISGHRSVSWYQQTPGQGLQFLFEYFSETQRNKGNFPGRFSGRQFSNSRSEMNVSTLELGDSALYLCASSGGQINTDTQYFGPGTRLTVL.

V gene TRBV5-5 combines with J gene TRBJ1-5, with TRBD1 as a possible D gene (5 bases). The germline V gene encodes CDR1 SGHKS and CDR2 YYEKEE (reference sequence). Trimming left V 0 bases short and J 0 bases short, with 10 bases between. This CDR3 has 16 residues. CDR3 loop: CASSLAKGHSNQPQHF. The CDR3 DNA follows: TGTGCCAGCAGCTTGGCCAAGGGGCATAGCAATCAGCCCCAGCATTTT. Filled out from reference TRBV5-5 and TRBJ1-5, the complete variable domain reads DAGVTQSPTHLIKTRGQQVTLRCSPISGHKSVSWYQQVLGQGPQFIFQYYEKEERGRGNFPDRFSARQFPNYSSELNVNALLLGDSALYLCASSLAKGHSNQPQHFGDGTRLSIL.

This chain uses TRBV7-2 with TRBJ2-7; possibly TRBD1 for D (5 bases). CDR3 size: 15 residues. V was trimmed by 5 bases and J by 4 bases, leaving 18 bases between them. Germline V lookup: CDR1 SGHTA, CDR2 FQGNSA. CDR3 in amino acids: CASSAETVGFYEQYF. In DNA, the CDR3 is TGTGCCAGCAGCGCGGAGACAGTGGGATTTTACGAGCAGTACTTC.

V usage is TRBV13 and J usage is TRBJ2-1, with 7 bases fitting TRBD1. This CDR3 is 16 amino acids long. After removal of 5 bases from V and 4 bases from J, the junction contained 11 bases not matched to a gene. The germline V gene encodes CDR1 PRHDT and CDR2 FYEKMQ (reference sequence). CDR3 sequence reads: CASSRRQGLLYNEQFF. The CDR3 DNA reads TGTGCCAGCAGCAGAAGACAGGGTTTGTTGTACAATGAGCAGTTCTTC.

The V call is TRBV7-2, the J call TRBJ1-5; D gene unclear. With 5 bases removed from V and 0 bases from J, the gap between germline ends came to 11 bases. The CDR3 runs 15 residues. Germline CDR1 is SGHTA and CDR2 is FQGNSA. The CDR3 reads CASSLGRSSNQPQHF. In DNA form, the CDR3 reads TGTGCCAGCAGCCTAGGACGGAGTAGCAATCAGCCCCAGCATTTT.

The V gene is TRBV7-2, the J gene TRBJ2-1; possible D gene TRBD2, 7 bases. The V gene lost 5 bases and the J gene lost 6 bases, with 20 bases spanning the gap. The CDR3 loop spans 16 amino acids. Germline CDR1 and CDR2: SGHTA and FQGNSA. The CDR3 sequence is CASSPAGGPGGNEQFF. CDR3 in DNA: TGTGCCAGCAGCCCGGCCGGGGGGCCGGGGGGCAATGAGCAGTTCTTC.

This clone was found once. The V and J genes are TRBV28 and TRBJ2-1, with 9 nucleotides matching TRBD1. The CDR3 contains 16 residues. Trimming at V came to 3 bases and at J to 7 bases, leaving 10 bases not matched to a gene. Germline-derived CDR1 and CDR2 are MDHEN and SYDVKM. CDR3 sequence reads: CASSLSGTGRLNEQFF. The CDR3 DNA reads TGTGCCAGCAGTTTGTCCGGGACAGGGCGATTGAATGAGCAGTTCTTC.

The J gene is TRBJ1-2, the V gene TRBV5-4; D gene unclear. The CDR3 runs to 13 residues. Germline V gene sequence: CDR1 SGHNT, CDR2 YYREEE (reference sequence). Deletions cut 5 bases from V and 5 bases from J, with 13 bases between. The CDR3 nucleotides are TGTGCCAGCAGTGAGGAGACGGCTTATGGCTACACCTTC. This encodes CASSEETAYGYTF.

J is TRBJ2-7 and V is TRBV29-1; perhaps TRBD2 as D (5 bases). Germline CDR1 and CDR2: SQVTM and ANQGSEA. The CDR3 spans 12 residues. Trimming cost V 5 bases and J 2 bases, with 10 bases left between them. The CDR3 coding sequence is TGCAGCGTTTCCGACGGGACCTACGAGCAGTACTTC. Protein product: CSVSDGTYEQYF.

The chain has TRBV29-1 and TRBJ1-1, with 10 bases identical to TRBD1. The CDR3 has 17 residues. Per the germline V gene, CDR1 is SQVTM and CDR2 is ANQGSEA. V was pared by 2 bases and J by 0 bases, with 9 bases of the junction left unmatched. The CDR3 DNA is TGCAGCGTTGAAAAAGGGACAGGGGTCCTTATGAACACTGAAGCTTTCTTT. It is translated as CSVEKGTGVLMNTEAFF. Using reference TRBV29-1 and TRBJ1-1 for the parts outside the CDR3, the full variable domain is SAVISQKPSRDICQRGTSLTIQCQVDSQVTMMFWYRQQPGQSLTLIATANQGSEATYESGFVIDKFPISRPNLTFSTLTVSNMSPEDSSIYLCSVEKGTGVLMNTEAFFGQGTRLTVV.

The chain joins TRBV12-3 or TRBV12-4 to TRBJ1-1; no clear D. The CDR3 is made up of 11 amino acids. Trimming took 3 bases from V and 6 from J, leaving 5 bases between them. The CDR3 loop is CASSFSAEAFF. CDR3 nucleotide sequence: TGTGCCAGCAGTTTTAGTGCTGAAGCTTTCTTT.

J is TRBJ2-5 and V is TRBV30, with D possibly being TRBD2 (5 bases). The CDR3 is 13 residues long. Germline-derived CDR1 and CDR2 are GTSNPN and SVGIG (reference sequence). V gave up 3 bases and J gave up 4 bases, with 12 bases separating them. CDR3 amino acids: CAWRELGAETQYF. CDR3 DNA sequence: TGTGCCTGGAGAGAACTAGGAGCAGAGACCCAGTACTTC.

The chain employs TRBV5-1 and TRBJ2-2; perhaps TRBD2 as D (5 bases). Between the trimmed V and J ends, which lost 4 bases and 4 bases, there was a span of 8 bases. The CDR3 is 13 amino acids. Germline V lookup: CDR1 SGHRS, CDR2 YFSETQ. CDR3 sequence: CASSRGFTGELFF. CDR3 sequence (DNA): TGCGCCAGCAGCCGGGGATTCACCGGGGAGCTGTTTTTT.

J is TRBJ2-7 and V is TRBV6-5; 11 nucleotides align to TRBD2. Germline V gene data show CDR1 as MNHEY and CDR2 as SVGAGI. The length of the CDR3 is 15 residues. With V trimmed by 6 bases and J by 2 bases, 6 bases remained unmatched. This CDR3 reads CASRSLAGVAYEQYF. The CDR3 nucleotides read TGTGCCAGCAGGTCACTAGCGGGGGTTGCCTACGAGCAGTACTTC.

The count of this clone is one. The chain links TRBV18 to TRBJ1-1, with D possibly matching TRBD1 (5 bases). V was trimmed by 3 bases and J by 0 bases, leaving 8 bases between them. CDR3 length: 14 amino acids. The germline V gene has CDR1 KGHSH and CDR2 LQKENI. Written as DNA, the CDR3 is TGTGCCAGCTCACCTAGGGGAATGAACACTGAAGCTTTCTTT. This codes for CASSPRGMNTEAFF. Filled out from reference TRBV18 and TRBJ1-1, the complete variable domain reads NAGVMQNPRHLVRRRGQEARLRCSPMKGHSHVYWYRQLPEEGLKFMVYLQKENIIDESGMPKERFSAEFPKEGPSILRIQQVVRGDSAAYFCASSPRGMNTEAFFGQGTRLTVV.

The chain links TRBV11-2 to TRBJ2-2; possible D gene TRBD2, 5 bases. Trimming left V 5 bases short and J 4 bases short, with 14 bases between. Germline V gene lookup returns CDR1 SGHAT and CDR2 FQNNGV. This CDR3 spans 15 amino acids. The CDR3: CASSPGLLSTGELFF. The DNA for the CDR3 is TGTGCCAGCAGCCCTGGACTTCTCTCCACCGGGGAGCTGTTTTTT.

The gene calls are TRBV12-5 and TRBJ2-7; D is possibly TRBD2 (6 bases). The CDR3 spans 16 residues. Germline loops: CDR1 LGHNT, CDR2 FRNRAP. Trimming removed 2 bases from V and 0 bases from J, with 14 bases in between. The CDR3 nucleotides read TGTGCTAGTGGTTTGCCCAGGGTCGGGAGCTCCTACGAGCAGTACTTC. Amino acids: CASGLPRVGSSYEQYF.

This clone was seen a handful of times. The chain uses TRBV10-3 and TRBJ2-3; a possible D gene is TRBD1 (6 bases). The CDR3 spans 14 residues. V was shortened by 10 bases and J by 0 bases, with 14 bases between the two germline ends. Germline V gene lookup returns CDR1 ENHRY and CDR2 SYGVKD. This CDR3 is CATRTEYSTDTQYF. The CDR3 coding sequence is TGTGCCACCCGGACAGAGTATAGCACAGATACGCAGTATTTT.

The chain employs TRBV5-4 and TRBJ1-6; 8 bases are a match to TRBD1. In germline, CDR1 is SGHNT, CDR2 YYREEE (reference sequence). The CDR3 sequence is 16 residues long. Trimming took 1 base from V and 7 from J; bases not matched to a gene: 7. CDR3 loop: CASSLSGGESNSPLHF. CDR3 coding DNA: TGTGCCAGCAGCTTGTCAGGGGGCGAATCGAATTCACCCCTCCACTTT.

V and J are TRBV7-6 and TRBJ2-1; TRBD1 is a possible D gene (5 bases). Trimming cost V 4 bases and J 5 bases, with 15 bases left between them. This CDR3 is 15 amino acids long. Germline-derived CDR1 and CDR2 are SGHVS and FNYEAQ. The CDR3 coding sequence is TGTGCCAGCAGCTCGGACACGCTAAGCAACAATGAGCAGTTCTTC. It codes for CASSSDTLSNNEQFF. Looking up the rest from reference TRBV7-6 and TRBJ2-1 gives the full variable domain: GAGVSQSPRYKVTKRGQDVALRCDPISGHVSLYWYRQALGQGPEFLTYFNYEAQQDKSGLPNDRFSAERPEGSISTLTIQRTEQRDSAMYRCASSSDTLSNNEQFFGPGTRLTVL.

This clone occurred once. CDR3 sequence (DNA): TGTGCCAGCAGCTTATCGAGGGCCGCACGCCTCTACGAGCAGTACTTC. It yields the protein CASSLSRAARLYEQYF. The chain recombines TRBV11-2 with TRBJ2-7, with D maybe TRBD2 (5 bases). In germline, CDR1 is SGHAT, CDR2 FQNNGV. V was clipped by 2 bases and J by 3 bases, with 17 bases between them. The CDR3 length is 16 residues.

This clone was seen just once. The CDR3 DNA reads TGTGCCAGTAGTGGCAGGGGTTACGAGCAGTACTTC. Protein: CASSGRGYEQYF. The chain employs TRBV19 and TRBJ2-7; D may be TRBD1 (6 bases). Germline CDR1 and CDR2: LNHDA and SQIVND (reference sequence). Trimming took 5 bases from V and 4 from J, leaving 9 bases between them. The CDR3 is 12 residues long.